The rows below give T cell receptor beta chains drawn from one sample of a study of blood T cell repertoires in COVID-19. Produced via immunoSEQ multiplex PCR; TCRdb's table is partial and in-frame only. The sample carries roughly 190,000 clones, 82% recorded once. The specimen was peripheral blood. The origin of the receptors is a woman aged 60-70 years with COVID-19, enrolled during active disease. CDR3s include the opening cysteine and the closing phenylalanine or tryptophan. D genes are given only for firm matches. Clone size is stated in some rows and not others, as once, few, many or a class when expanded.

CDR3 length	V gene	clone size	J gene	D gene	CDR3 protein	CDR3 DNA
11	TRBV2	.	TRBJ2-5	.	CASMAEETQYF	TGTGCCAGCATGGCGGAAGAGACCCAGTACTTC
13	TRBV5-1	.	TRBJ2-5	.	CASSLSGEETQYF	TGCGCCAGCAGCTTATCCGGGGAAGAGACCCAGTACTTC
16	TRBV18	.	TRBJ1-5	TRBD1	CASSSGTGVRNQPQHF	TGTGCCAGCTCCTCCGGGACAGGGGTTCGGAATCAGCCCCAGCATTTT
15	TRBV19	.	TRBJ2-7	.	CASSIRGHVPGEQYF	TGTGCCAGTAGTATTAGGGGACACGTCCCGGGAGAGCAGTACTTC
16	TRBV14	.	TRBJ1-2	TRBD1	CASSQRTGSSNYGYTF	TGTGCCAGCAGCCAAAGGACAGGCTCATCTAACTATGGCTACACCTTC
14	TRBV5-1	once	TRBJ2-2	.	CASSTQPNTGELFF	TGCGCCAGCAGCACACAGCCGAACACCGGGGAGCTGTTTTTT
16	TRBV19	once	TRBJ1-2	.	CASSIVGEGVWYGYTF	TGTGCCAGTAGTATTGTTGGAGAGGGAGTTTGGTATGGCTACACCTTC
15	TRBV11-2	few	TRBJ1-1	.	CASSLVGSLNTEAFF	TGTGCCAGCAGCTTAGTAGGGAGCCTGAACACTGAAGCTTTCTTT
16	TRBV15	.	TRBJ1-2	TRBD1	CATSRDEDRGVYGYTF	TGTGCCACCAGCAGAGATGAGGACAGGGGAGTATATGGCTACACCTTC
16	TRBV28	.	TRBJ1-3	TRBD1	CASPPTGGFSGNTIYF	TGTGCCAGCCCCCCGACAGGGGGATTCTCTGGAAACACCATATATTTT
13	TRBV10-1	.	TRBJ1-1	.	CASSESGTSRAFF	TGCGCCAGCAGTGAATCCGGGACATCGAGAGCTTTCTTT
16	TRBV6-6	.	TRBJ2-1	.	CASSVLSGGSYNEQFF	TGTGCCAGCAGTGTACTTAGCGGAGGCTCCTACAATGAGCAGTTCTTC
16	TRBV2	.	TRBJ2-1	TRBD2	CASSPTSGFSYNEQFF	TGTGCCAGCAGTCCCACTAGCGGGTTCTCCTACAATGAGCAGTTCTTC
15	TRBV6-5	.	TRBJ1-1	.	CASSFLGGSNTEAFF	TGTGCCAGCAGTTTCCTGGGAGGGTCGAACACTGAAGCTTTCTTT
14	TRBV30	few	TRBJ1-4	.	CAWRSGGAREKLFF	TGTGCCTGGAGATCGGGGGGGGCAAGGGAAAAACTGTTTTTT
14	TRBV4-3	few	TRBJ2-7	TRBD2	CASSPPGLVVEQYF	TGCGCCAGCAGCCCTCCGGGACTAGTAGTAGAGCAGTACTTC
15	TRBV18	once	TRBJ2-3	.	CASSPAGHRTDTQYF	TGTGCCAGCTCACCGGCAGGGCATCGCACAGATACGCAGTATTTT
15	TRBV28	.	TRBJ2-7	TRBD2	CASSPGLAGPYEQYF	TGTGCCAGCAGCCCCGGACTAGCGGGACCCTACGAGCAGTACTTC
15	TRBV18	.	TRBJ2-7	TRBD2	CASSPPAGGAYEQYF	TGTGCCAGCTCACCACCCGCGGGAGGCGCCTACGAGCAGTACTTC
15	TRBV13	.	TRBJ2-5	TRBD1	CASSFRDRDAKTQYF	TGTGCCAGCAGCTTCCGGGACAGGGACGCAAAGACCCAGTACTTC
15	TRBV7-8	few	TRBJ1-3	TRBD1	CASSSYDRGQDTIYF	TGTGCCAGCAGCTCGTACGACAGGGGGCAGGACACCATATATTTT
16	TRBV7-9	.	TRBJ2-5	TRBD2	CATAGTSGPGVETQYF	TGTGCCACCGCCGGGACTAGCGGGCCGGGGGTGGAGACCCAGTACTTC